This T cell receptor (beta chain) stems from a study of blood T cells in healthy people across ages (dated by TCRdb to between 2015 and 2016). About the full investigation: Template switching captured roughly one uniquely barcoded TCR beta cDNA molecule per two T cells in model experiments. The study measured age-related changes in TCR beta repertoire diversity using deep sequencing normalized with unique cDNA molecular identifiers. Four age groups were formed from the donors: young (average roughly 16 years), middle-aged (just under 40), aged (roughly 59) and long-lived (about 75). To avoid experimental bias, donors of different ages were randomly spread across the sequencing lanes. The study analyzed two additional independent replicas of 1 million unique cDNA reads from the same blood draw for two donors, one aged 18 to 30 and one aged 80 or older.

Measured from the cysteine to the phenylalanine, the CDR3 is 13 residues long. The read is trimmed to its CDR3 DNA, 39 bases read in frame from base 1. CDR1 SGHTA and CDR2 FQGNSA are derived from the germline V gene. Donors were roughly 40 systemically healthy Caucasian individuals from Russia aged roughly 6 to 100 years. Each donor gave ten milliliters of peripheral blood, drawn into EDTA-treated Vacutainer tubes. Ficoll-Paque density-gradient centrifugation was used to isolate PBMCs, with at least 6.5 million per sample. Trizol reagent was used to extract total RNA from PBMCs, with at least 5 micrograms per sample. Naive CD45RAhigh/CD27high T cell percentages were measured by flow cytometry on a PBMC aliquot from every donor. The investigation overall reported the following: Because the CMV infection status of the donors was unknown, age-related changes in expanded clonotypes may potentially have been confounded. Conclusive comparison of naive and antigen-experienced compartments was prevented by the profiling of bulk unsorted PBMCs. As age increased, observed TCR beta diversity per million T cells dropped in a roughly linear way, and a significant reduction was already evident by age around 41. Estimates of total diversity from one million sequenced T cells were regarded as lower bounds and underestimates. Observed TCR beta diversity correlated strongly with the percentage of naive T cells measured by flow cytometry. Compared with the aged group, the long-lived group had more naive CD4+ T cells, fewer expanded clones and increased TCR diversity, a pattern suggesting age selection.

The library was generated by 5' RACE. The data were produced on an Illumina HiSeq 2500. A second PCR of about 6 to 11 cycles was performed with a sample-barcoded 5' primer and a J-beta primer mix. A unique molecular identifier was introduced onto each TCR beta cDNA molecule by a template-switch 5' adaptor carrying 12 random nucleotides. Each sample yielded at least 3 million CDR3-containing paired-end reads. All of the RNA was converted into first-strand cDNA using the Mint cDNA synthesis kit, with a TRBC-specific oligonucleotide serving as the primer. After uracil-DNA glycosylase treatment, a first 18-cycle PCR used universal primers M1SS and BC2_uni_R on all cDNA. Regarding the original processing steps: Each sample was normalized by randomly selecting 1 million high-quality reads, each carrying a distinct molecular identifier. Instead of being binned into consensus sequences, reads that shared molecular identifiers were thrown out. MiTCR, set to a Q25 quality threshold and the strictest error-elimination algorithm, was used for CDR3 identification, clonotype clustering and error correction. A nonparametric unseen species model with Euler transformation was used to estimate lower-bound total TCR beta diversity. TCRdb cleaned the public reads at Q25 with fastp, built clones with MiXCR and kept in-frame beta chains. Under each unique CDR3 protein, matching rows form one entry showing the most common genes and DNA. Here the V and J calls rest on TCRdb's processing, not on the authors' analysis. A total of around 1,500,000 distinct CDR3 sequences appear in this sample, 28% of them only once. The ten biggest clones cover about 7.7% of the sample.

In the case of this clonotype: The antigen it recognizes is unknown. An end of the junction differs from the germline gene, which may be a read error.

Recombination linked TRBV7-2 to TRBJ2-5, and possibly TRBD2, on 6 matching bases. Near its end, the DNA agrees better with TRBJ2-7, so the J call may be wrong. Source material: blood. The receptor comes from a woman in her 30s in good health. The nucleotide sequence reads TGTGCCAACAGCCGCGGGGAGTTCTACGAGCAGTACTTC. It codes for CANSRGEFYEQYF.